Below are 26 T cell receptor beta chains sequenced from a single sample in a study of shared clonotypes between healthy human individuals. Profiled with immunoSEQ multiplex PCR; TCRdb holds only in-frame clones, not every one. The sample lists approximately 1.5 million clones; roughly 98.5% were seen once. The material sequenced was naive CD4+ T cells sorted from blood. Sample subset: CD45RA+ positively selected. Receptor source: a man younger than 40 in good health.

The gene calls are TRBV10-2 and TRBJ1-3; 7 bases agree with TRBD1. This CDR3 is 14 amino acids long. Trimming at V came to 6 bases and at J to 2 bases, leaving 4 bases not matched to a gene. CDR1 and CDR2 from the germline V gene are WSHSY and SAAADI. The CDR3 DNA reads as TGCGCCAGCAGAGGGACAGTAACTGGAAACACCATATATTTT. It yields the protein CASRGTVTGNTIYF.

The chain couples TRBV4-1 to TRBJ1-5, with 10 bases that match TRBD1. This CDR3 comprises 17 residues. The V gene's germline CDR1 is MGHRA and CDR2 YSYEKL. Losses at the gene ends were 1 base for V and 2 bases for J; bases not matched to a gene: 5. The CDR3 DNA sequence: TGCGCCAGCAGCCAAGCCGGGACAGGGGATCGCAATCAGCCCCAGCATTTT. Translated: CASSQAGTGDRNQPQHF.

V usage is TRBV28 and J usage is TRBJ2-3; a weak D match, TRBD2 (5 bases). Trimming shortened V by 5 bases and J by 0 bases, and 12 bases separated the two germline ends. The length of the CDR3 is 15 residues. Germline CDR1 and CDR2: MDHEN and SYDVKM. CDR3 bases: TGTGCCAGCAGTAGTGGGAGTGAAAGCACAGATACGCAGTATTTT. It translates to CASSSGSESTDTQYF.

Comments on this clone: Within the sample, other DNA sequences also encode this same CDR3. This rearrangement joins TRBV29-1 to TRBJ2-7; a weak D match, TRBD1 (6 bases). With 6 bases removed from V and 5 bases from J, the gap between germline ends came to 11 bases. The CDR3 runs to 11 residues. Germline CDR1 SQVTM, CDR2 ANQGSEA. CDR3 protein: CSVGTGNEQYF. CDR3 DNA sequence: TGCAGCGTAGGAACAGGGAACGAGCAGTACTTC.

In regard to this clone: The sample contains more than one DNA sequence encoding this CDR3. V is TRBV7-2 and J is TRBJ2-7; 11 positions match TRBD1. V was clipped by 5 bases and J by 6 bases; unmatched bases: 6. The CDR3 has 14 residues. In germline, CDR1 is SGHTA, CDR2 FQGNSA. CDR3 residues: CASSPRTGGLEQYF. The CDR3 bases are TGTGCCAGCAGCCCGCGGACAGGGGGCCTCGAGCAGTACTTC. The whole variable domain, filled in from reference TRBV7-2 and TRBJ2-7, reads GAGVSQSPSNKVTEKGKDVELRCDPISGHTALYWYRQSLGQGLEFLIYFQGNSAPDKSGLPSDRFSAERTGGSVSTLTIQRTQQEDSAVYLCASSPRTGGLEQYFGPGTRLTVT.

This rearrangement joins TRBV5-4 to TRBJ2-1, with unresolved D. Germline V lookup: CDR1 SGHNT, CDR2 YYREEE (reference sequence). This CDR3 has 15 amino acids. V lost 2 bases to trimming and J lost 6 bases, with 15 bases between them. The CDR3 loop is CASSFQKIASNEQFF. For the CDR3, the DNA is TGTGCCAGCAGCTTCCAAAAGATCGCCTCCAATGAGCAGTTCTTC.

The V gene is TRBV7-9, the J gene TRBJ2-1; 9 bases match TRBD2. This CDR3 is 13 amino acids long. Germline CDR1 SEHNR, CDR2 FQNEAQ (reference sequence). After removal of 7 bases from V and 7 bases from J, the junction contained 5 bases not matched to a gene. The CDR3 region is CASTKREANEQFF. For the CDR3, the DNA is TGTGCCAGCACCAAGCGGGAGGCAAATGAGCAGTTCTTC.

The chain uses TRBV18 and TRBJ2-6; TRBD1 aligns across 7 bases. Germline V gene data show CDR1 as KGHSH and CDR2 as LQKENI. The V and J ends lost 3 bases and 0 bases, in that order; junction bases with no gene match: 8. The CDR3 covers 18 residues. The CDR3 nucleotides read TGTGCCAGCTCACCCTGGGACAGTCCAAACTCTGGGGCCAACGTCCTGACTTTC. Encoded protein: CASSPWDSPNSGANVLTF.

V gene TRBV7-6 combines with J gene TRBJ2-7; no firm D call. Trimming left V 5 bases short and J 2 bases short, with 13 bases between. The CDR3 is made up of 14 amino acids. CDR1 is SGHVS and CDR2 is FNYEAQ in the germline V gene. CDR3 nucleotides: TGTGCCAGCAGCCCCAACCCCAATACCTACGAGCAGTACTTC. Amino acid sequence: CASSPNPNTYEQYF.

The V gene is TRBV30, the J gene TRBJ1-3; no clear D. V was pared by 4 bases and J by 0 bases, with 22 bases between. The CDR3 length is 18 residues. CDR1 and CDR2 from the germline V gene are GTSNPN and SVGIG (reference sequence). The CDR3 nucleotides are TGTGCCTGGAATAAATTTGGAACCTTGGACGGCTCTGGAAACACCATATATTTT. Amino acids: CAWNKFGTLDGSGNTIYF.

The chain combines TRBV4-1 with TRBJ2-7, with D unclear. The CDR3 is 16 amino acids. Trimming shortened V by 0 bases and J by 3 bases, and 15 bases separated the two germline ends. Looked up from germline, CDR1 is MGHRA and CDR2 is YSYEKL. The CDR3 nucleotides read TGCGCCAGCAGCCAAGATACCAGGCCCACATACTACGAGCAGTACTTC. It encodes CASSQDTRPTYYEQYF.

A note on this clone: The same CDR3 arises from other DNA sequences in this sample as well. The DNA of the CDR3 is TGTGCCAGCAGCGCCGGACAGGGCAATCAGCCCCAGCATTTT. It is translated as CASSAGQGNQPQHF. This chain uses TRBV9 with TRBJ1-5; TRBD1 aligns across 7 bases. CDR1 and CDR2 from the germline V gene are SGDLS and YYNGEE. Trimming at V came to 3 bases and at J to 2 bases, leaving 2 bases not matched to a gene. The CDR3 covers 14 residues.

V is TRBV10-2 and J is TRBJ2-1; 13 nucleotides match TRBD2. The junction had 8 bases not matched to a gene; V was cut back by 6 bases and J by 9 bases. The CDR3 totals 15 residues. Germline lookup yields CDR1 WSHSY and CDR2 SAAADI. In DNA form, the CDR3 reads TGCGCCAGCAGCGTCACTAGCGGGAGGGCCCCTGAGCAGTTCTTC. Translation: CASSVTSGRAPEQFF.

The chain combines TRBV7-2 with TRBJ2-3; tentatively, D is TRBD1 (6 bases). This CDR3 has 13 amino acids. With 5 bases removed from V and 6 bases from J, the gap between germline ends came to 12 bases. The germline gives CDR1 SGHTA, CDR2 FQGNSA. The DNA for the CDR3 is TGTGCCAGCAGCATTACAGGGTCGGATACGCAGTATTTT. Amino acid sequence: CASSITGSDTQYF.

V and J are TRBV2 and TRBJ1-4, with D possibly matching TRBD1 (5 bases). V gave up 9 bases and J gave up 6 bases, with 14 bases separating them. Germline CDR1 reads SNHLY; CDR2 reads FYNNEI. This CDR3 spans 13 amino acids. CDR3 sequence: CASHTGPHEKLFF. In nucleotides, the CDR3 is TGTGCCAGTCATACAGGTCCCCATGAAAAACTGTTTTTT.

This clone is a singleton in its sample. The V gene is TRBV6-6, the J gene TRBJ2-3; D gene uncertain. Trimming left V 8 bases short and J 0 bases short, with 6 bases between. CDR3 length equals 12 residues. Germline V lookup: CDR1 MNHNY, CDR2 SVGAGI (reference sequence). CDR3 sequence reads: CASGSSTDTQYF. The CDR3 nucleotides are TGTGCCAGCGGGTCTAGCACAGATACGCAGTATTTT.

This rearrangement joins TRBV2 to TRBJ2-1; D is possibly TRBD2 (5 bases). The CDR3 contains 13 residues. V was cut by 4 bases and J by 6 bases, with 10 bases left in between. In germline, CDR1 is SNHLY, CDR2 FYNNEI. CDR3 loop: CASSGERTNEQFF. CDR3 nucleotide sequence: TGTGCCAGCAGTGGGGAGCGAACCAATGAGCAGTTCTTC.

The gene calls are TRBV19 and TRBJ1-5, with D perhaps matching TRBD1 (5 bases). The germline V gene has CDR1 LNHDA and CDR2 SQIVND (reference sequence). The CDR3 is made up of 13 amino acids. Trimming took 3 bases from V and 7 from J, leaving 10 bases between them. The CDR3 DNA follows: TGTGCCAGTAGTATCATCGGGGACCAGCCCCAGCATTTT. It yields the protein CASSIIGDQPQHF.

V is TRBV18 and J is TRBJ2-1; 8 bases are a match to TRBD2. The trim removed 3 bases at V and 7 bases at J, leaving 8 bases unmatched. CDR3 length: 15 amino acids. Germline V gene lookup returns CDR1 KGHSH and CDR2 LQKENI. The CDR3 DNA reads as TGTGCCAGCTCACCCGCCCGTGCGGGAGGTAATGAGCAGTTCTTC. Translated: CASSPARAGGNEQFF.

The V call is TRBV2, the J call TRBJ1-2, with TRBD1 matching 9 bases. The junction had 5 bases not matched to a gene; V was cut back by 6 bases and J by 9 bases. CDR3 length: 12 amino acids. Germline-derived CDR1 and CDR2 are SNHLY and FYNNEI. DNA of the CDR3: TGTGCCAGCAGCCCACAGGGGGCAAGCTACACCTTC. Residues: CASSPQGASYTF.

CDR3 nucleotides: TGTGCCAGCAGGACGGGGGGGGCCAACTATGGCTACACCTTC. Protein sequence: CASRTGGANYGYTF. This chain joins TRBV27 and TRBJ1-2, with D tentatively TRBD1 (6 bases). The CDR3 covers 14 residues. Germline V gene data show CDR1 as MNHEY and CDR2 as SMNVEV (reference sequence). V was trimmed by 6 bases and J by 2 bases, leaving 13 bases between them.

The chain uses TRBV7-9 and TRBJ2-1; D gene ambiguous. This CDR3 spans 17 amino acids. The V end was cut by 1 base, the J end by 0 bases, with 13 bases between. CDR1 SEHNR and CDR2 FQNEAQ come from the germline V gene (reference sequence). The CDR3 loop reads CASSLGGLTSSYNEQFF. The CDR3 nucleotides are TGTGCCAGCAGCTTAGGAGGCCTAACGAGCTCCTACAATGAGCAGTTCTTC.

The chain recombines TRBV18 with TRBJ2-7; D perhaps matches TRBD2 (6 bases). V was pared by 3 bases and J by 0 bases, with 18 bases between. Germline CDR1 is KGHSH and CDR2 is LQKENI. The CDR3 consists of 17 residues. In DNA form, the CDR3 reads TGTGCCAGCTCACCCATTCCCGGCGGGGTGACCTCCTACGAGCAGTACTTC. Its translation is CASSPIPGGVTSYEQYF.

This clone has just one count. J is TRBJ2-7 and V is TRBV5-1; D not certain. The CDR3 runs 15 residues. Trimming left V 0 bases short and J 0 bases short, with 10 bases between. Germline-derived CDR1 and CDR2 are SGHRS and YFSETQ. The CDR3 nucleotides read TGCGCCAGCAGCTTGGTAGACGTTTTCTCCTACGAGCAGTACTTC. Encoded protein: CASSLVDVFSYEQYF.

This rearrangement joins TRBV7-9 to TRBJ2-1, with a weak D call TRBD1 (6 bases). CDR1 is SEHNR, CDR2 FQNEAQ, per germline (reference sequence). V was pared by 1 base and J by 6 bases, with 16 bases between. There are 16 residues in the CDR3. CDR3: CASSLGYRVPPNEQFF. CDR3 DNA sequence: TGTGCCAGCAGCTTAGGGTACAGGGTTCCCCCCAATGAGCAGTTCTTC.

The gene calls are TRBV7-3 and TRBJ2-3; no definite D call. This CDR3 has 13 residues. Germline CDR1 and CDR2: SGHTA and FQGTGA. V shed 1 base and J shed 4 bases, with 6 bases lying between them. The CDR3 sequence: CASSLIISDTQYF. In DNA, the CDR3 is TGTGCCAGCAGCTTAATAATATCAGATACGCAGTATTTT.